Each of the 11 T cell receptor beta chains below was sequenced from the same sample in a study of T cell responses to AZD1222 COVID-19 vaccine. The table came from immunoSEQ multiplex PCR; TCRdb's copy has only in-frame clones and leaves some out. The sample shows some 140,000 clones, approximately 92% of them seen only once. Sequences were derived from peripheral blood, sampled on day 0 of AZD1222 vaccination. All receptors come from an adult in good health.

The chain links TRBV27 to TRBJ1-1; 8 bases agree with TRBD1. Germline CDR1 and CDR2: MNHEY and SMNVEV (reference sequence). V was pared by 5 bases and J by 5 bases, with 7 bases of the junction left unmatched. This CDR3 comprises 14 residues. This CDR3 is CASSDRGFGTEAFF. CDR3 in DNA: TGTGCCAGCAGTGACAGGGGTTTCGGAACTGAAGCTTTCTTT.

The chain links TRBV10-1 to TRBJ1-2; no clear D. Germline loops: CDR1 WNHNN, CDR2 SYGVQD (reference sequence). Trimming took off 5 bases at V and 0 bases at J, with 13 bases between the two ends. CDR3 length: 15 residues. CDR3 bases: TGCGCCAGCAGTAAGGTGTCGAAAGCTAACTATGGCTACACCTTC. This encodes CASSKVSKANYGYTF.

The J gene is TRBJ1-3, the V gene TRBV30, with D possibly TRBD1 on 6 matching bases. The CDR3 covers 14 residues. Germline V gives CDR1 GTSNPN, CDR2 SVGIG (reference sequence). Trimming removed 5 bases at V and 0 bases at J, with 11 bases between. The CDR3 region is CAWAEGGSGNTIYF. CDR3 DNA sequence: TGTGCCTGGGCCGAAGGGGGCTCTGGAAACACCATATATTTT.

The chain has TRBV9 and TRBJ2-5; D perhaps matches TRBD1 (6 bases). Germline V gene sequence: CDR1 SGDLS, CDR2 YYNGEE. The CDR3 consists of 14 residues. V was trimmed by 4 bases and J by 2 bases, leaving 12 bases between them. DNA of the CDR3: TGTGCCAGCAGCAAATGGACAGAACAAGAGACCCAGTACTTC. Translating gives CASSKWTEQETQYF.

This clone was detected once. CDR3 nucleotide sequence: TGTGCCAGCTCACTTCGCGGAGATTCAACTAATGAAAAACTGTTTTTT. This sequence encodes CASSLRGDSTNEKLFF. The rearrangement joins TRBV18 to TRBJ1-4, with D uncertain. The CDR3 sequence is 16 residues long. CDR1 is KGHSH and CDR2 is LQKENI in the germline V gene. Between the trimmed V and J ends, which lost 4 bases and 0 bases, there was a span of 12 bases. Drawing the rest from reference TRBV18 and TRBJ1-4, the complete variable domain is NAGVMQNPRHLVRRRGQEARLRCSPMKGHSHVYWYRQLPEEGLKFMVYLQKENIIDESGMPKERFSAEFPKEGPSILRIQQVVRGDSAAYFCASSLRGDSTNEKLFFGSGTQLSVL.

The chain combines TRBV12-3 or TRBV12-4 with TRBJ1-1; the D gene is possibly TRBD1 (5 bases). V lost 6 bases to trimming and J lost 4 bases, with 12 bases between them. This CDR3 has 13 residues. The CDR3 sequence is CASREFGATEAFF. CDR3 sequence (DNA): TGTGCCAGCAGAGAGTTTGGGGCCACTGAAGCTTTCTTT.

The rearrangement uses TRBV6-5 and TRBJ2-6; TRBD1 is a possible D gene (6 bases). Trimming removed 7 bases from V and 4 bases from J, with 11 bases in between. This CDR3 has 14 amino acids. CDR1 and CDR2 (germline): MNHEY, SVGAGI. CDR3 residues: CASTPGTGANVLTF. CDR3 DNA: TGTGCCAGCACCCCCGGGACAGGGGCCAACGTCCTGACTTTC.

V gene TRBV7-2 combines with J gene TRBJ1-5; 10 nucleotides align to TRBD1. Germline V lookup: CDR1 SGHTA, CDR2 FQGNSA. Trimming removed 5 bases from V and 7 bases from J; junction bases left unmatched: 5. The CDR3 has 14 amino acids. Here the CDR3 DNA reads TGTGCCAGCAGCCCCGGACAGGGGGGACAGCCCCAGCATTTT. It is translated as CASSPGQGGQPQHF.

The chain carries TRBV5-8 and TRBJ2-6; TRBD1 matches at 11 bases. Germline-derived CDR1 and CDR2 are SGHTS and YDEGEE. V lost 4 bases, J lost 3 bases, and 6 bases stayed unmatched. The CDR3 is 17 amino acids. The CDR3 DNA reads as TGTGCCAGCAGCCCGAGGACAGGGGGCGGTGGGGCCAACGTCCTGACTTTC. It translates to CASSPRTGGGGANVLTF.

The chain uses TRBV5-6 and TRBJ2-2; no clear D gene. The length of the CDR3 is 16 residues. V was shortened by 0 bases and J by 4 bases, with 13 bases between the two germline ends. Per the germline V gene, CDR1 is SGHDT and CDR2 is YYEEEE. The CDR3 DNA follows: TGTGCCAGCAGCTTGGTCGGGCTGTCGGGCACCGGGGAGCTGTTTTTT. Its protein product is CASSLVGLSGTGELFF.

The chain recombines TRBV9 with TRBJ2-1, with TRBD2 matching over 7 bases. Per the germline V gene, CDR1 is SGDLS and CDR2 is YYNGEE. V was pared by 0 bases and J by 7 bases, with 7 bases of the junction left unmatched. This CDR3 has 15 amino acids. This chain's CDR3 is CASSVVGGSRNEQFF. The CDR3 DNA is TGTGCCAGCAGCGTAGTGGGCGGGAGTAGGAATGAGCAGTTCTTC.